One sample yielded the 10 T cell receptor beta chains listed below, sequenced in a study of blood T cell repertoires in COVID-19. Repertoires were generated with immunoSEQ multiplex PCR, while TCRdb's copy carries only in-frame clones and drops some. This table has roughly 48,000 clones, roughly 82% appearing once. What was sequenced was peripheral blood. All receptors derive from a middle-aged man with acute or convalescent COVID-19.

The V and J genes are TRBV24-1 and TRBJ1-1; TRBD1 matches 7 bases. Trimming took 3 bases from V and 4 from J; bases not matched to a gene: 7. Looked up from germline, CDR1 is KGHDR and CDR2 is SFDVKD. The CDR3 runs 15 residues. CDR3 bases: TGTGCCACCAGTGATACCAGACAGGGAGGCACTGAAGCTTTCTTT. Translated: CATSDTRQGGTEAFF.

This clone was found once. The chain employs TRBV15 and TRBJ2-2; no firm D call. CDR1 LNHNV and CDR2 YYDKDF come from the germline V gene (reference sequence). This CDR3 region has 13 residues. The germline V and J ends were trimmed by 0 bases and 7 bases, with 6 bases remaining between them. CDR3 coding DNA: TGTGCCACCAGCAGAGATGTCGGCGGGGAGCTGTTTTTT. This gives the protein CATSRDVGGELFF. The complete variable domain, with remaining parts taken from reference TRBV15 and TRBJ2-2, reads DAMVIQNPRYQVTQFGKPVTLSCSQTLNHNVMYWYQQKSSQAPKLLFHYYDKDFNNEADTPDNFQSRRPNTSFCFLDIRSPGLGDTAMYLCATSRDVGGELFFGEGSRLTVL.

This rearrangement joins TRBV5-1 to TRBJ2-7; 9 bases match TRBD1. After removal of 0 bases from V and 7 bases from J, the junction contained 11 bases not matched to a gene. Germline CDR1 is SGHRS and CDR2 is YFSETQ. This CDR3 has 16 amino acids. The CDR3 coding sequence is TGCGCCAGCAGCTTGGGGGGGACAGGGCGACTAAAGGAGCAGTACTTC. This codes for CASSLGGTGRLKEQYF.

The J gene is TRBJ1-5, the V gene TRBV28; 9 positions agree with TRBD1. This CDR3 is 16 amino acids long. The trim removed 6 bases at V and 5 bases at J, leaving 11 bases unmatched. Germline V gene lookup returns CDR1 MDHEN and CDR2 SYDVKM. CDR3 DNA: TGTGCCAGCAGCCCTATCGACAGGGGGTTCGATCAGCCCCAGCATTTT. Its translation is CASSPIDRGFDQPQHF.

The chain employs TRBV24-1 and TRBJ2-3, with D possibly matching TRBD2 (5 bases). Trimming left V 4 bases short and J 5 bases short, with 15 bases between. Germline loops: CDR1 KGHDR, CDR2 SFDVKD. This CDR3 has 15 residues. CDR3 sequence reads: CATSDSGLAKDTQYF. CDR3 nucleotide sequence: TGTGCCACCAGTGACTCGGGCCTAGCTAAAGATACGCAGTATTTT.

The chain carries TRBV29-1 and TRBJ1-2; perhaps TRBD1 as D (6 bases). V was trimmed by 6 bases and J by 0 bases, leaving 23 bases between them. Per the germline V gene, CDR1 is SQVTM and CDR2 is ANQGSEA. The CDR3 is made up of 17 amino acids. CDR3 residues: CSVAAQGSANSNYGYTF. The CDR3 region has the DNA TGCAGCGTCGCCGCGCAGGGGTCTGCGAATTCTAACTATGGCTACACCTTC.

This chain joins TRBV9 and TRBJ2-6; D perhaps matches TRBD1 (5 bases). The CDR3 extends over 15 amino acids. CDR1 and CDR2 from the germline V gene are SGDLS and YYNGEE. Trimming left V 2 bases short and J 2 bases short, with 8 bases between. The CDR3 DNA reads as TGTGCCAGCAGCGTCTCAGGGACTGGGGCCAACGTCCTGACTTTC. This translates into CASSVSGTGANVLTF.

This chain's CDR3 is CASSREVGGETQYF. The DNA of the CDR3 is TGCGCCAGCAGCCGGGAGGTGGGAGGAGAGACCCAGTACTTC. The V gene is TRBV5-1, the J gene TRBJ2-5; TRBD2 matches 7 bases. The CDR3 sequence is 14 residues long. Germline V gene data show CDR1 as SGHRS and CDR2 as YFSETQ. V gave up 4 bases and J gave up 4 bases; unmatched junction bases: 7.

The chain is built from TRBV5-4 and TRBJ2-3; D gene unclear. The CDR3 runs to 15 residues. Germline CDR1 is SGHNT and CDR2 is YYREEE (reference sequence). V dropped 4 bases and J dropped 4 bases, with 16 bases sitting between them. This CDR3 is CASSRNRPLADTQYF. The DNA of the CDR3 is TGTGCCAGCAGCCGGAATCGGCCCCTAGCAGATACGCAGTATTTT.

The rearrangement links TRBV3-1 (or the pseudogene TRBV3-2) to TRBJ2-7; D unresolved. Trimming took off 5 bases at V and 5 bases at J, with 7 bases between the two ends. The CDR3 is made up of 11 amino acids. Per germline, CDR1 LGHDT and CDR2 YNNKEL (reference sequence). In nucleotides, the CDR3 is TGTGCCAGCAGCAGAGTGAACGAGCAGTACTTC. It codes for CASSRVNEQYF.